The sample holds a few counts of the clone carrying this T cell receptor beta chain. This CDR3 contains 14 residues. The germline CDR1 and CDR2 sequences are SEHNR and FQNEAQ (reference sequence). These data originate in a study of blood T cells in healthy people across ages. Drawn from each donor were 7.5 to 10 milliliters of peripheral blood. Isolation yielded PBMCs, at least 6 million per sample, in every case. Combining a sample-barcoded 5' primer with a J-beta primer mix, a second PCR ran for about 6 to 11 cycles. Each CDR3 protein is one row after TCRdb ran MiXCR on the 5' RACE reads. The table records about 900,000 distinct CDR3 sequences, roughly 43% of them present only once.

The gene calls are TRBV7-9 and TRBJ2-4; TRBD2 matches at 9 bases. The tail of the sequence fits TRBJ2-7 better, so the J call may be wrong. The sample comprised blood. The clonotype comes from a man under 40 in good health. The CDR3: CASSHSGGSYEQYF. CDR3 DNA sequence: TGTGCCAGCAGTCATAGCGGGGGCTCCTACGAGCAGTACTTC.